This TCR beta chain was captured by sequencing in a study of T cell repertoires in cytomegalovirus infection. TCRdb re-called the reads with MiXCR, one entry per CDR3 protein. This repertoire shows 200,000 to 300,000 distinct CDR3 sequences, approximately 14% found once; its top ten account for 8.5% to 10%. CDR3 size: 14 residues. Trimming cost V 3 bases and J 0 bases, with 12 bases left between them. Germline loops: CDR1 DFQATT, CDR2 SNEGSKA (reference sequence). Sequenced input: PBMCs. The chain combines TRBV20-1 with TRBJ2-7, with D perhaps matching TRBD1 (6 bases). The receptor was isolated from a human donor in good health (CMV status not recorded). Some clones in this sample may be carry-over from other donors' samples. CDR3 sequence: CSARAGASSYEQYF. As DNA, the CDR3 is TGCAGTGCTAGGGCAGGGGCTAGCTCCTACGAGCAGTACTTC.